This TCR beta chain was retrieved from a study of B cell selection in AIRE deficiency. Study findings and constraints: About 30% of healthy-shared Treg TCRbeta sequences appeared in patient Tconv cells.

In the study's own analysis: Conventional T cell pools: 95,000 to 120,000 distinct patient, approximately 130,000 donor TCRbeta sequences. This table comes from immunoSEQ multiplex PCR, and its TCRdb copy is limited to in-frame clones, with some not included. V and J calls and clone size are those listed in that table; D and trimming were worked out from the DNA. Of 20,000 to 25,000 clones listed, more than 95% are singletons. Trimming shortened V by 6 bases and J by 0 bases, and 9 bases separated the two germline ends. In germline, CDR1 is LNHDA, CDR2 SQIVND (reference sequence). This CDR3 has 14 amino acids. The sample holds a few counts of this clone. Its target is not known. CD4+CD127+ cells were sorted as the conventional CD4 T cells.

This clonotype was sampled from a human donor with AIRE deficiency. The sequencing input was conventional CD4+ T cells sorted from PBMCs. This chain links TRBV19 with TRBJ1-3; no definite D call. The CDR3 DNA reads TGTGCCAGTAGCCAGAGATACTCTGGAAACACCATATATTTT. As protein: CASSQRYSGNTIYF.